A single sample gave rise to the 8 T cell receptor beta chains below, sequenced in a study of CD8 T cells in ankylosing spondylitis. TCRdb re-analysed the 5' RACE reads in MiXCR, keeping a single row per CDR3 protein. Of 150,000 to 250,000 distinct CDR3 sequences listed, roughly 13% are singletons. The sequenced material came from blood, either unsorted or a sorted T cell fraction (not recorded which). The receptors were sampled from a male donor with ankylosing spondylitis or in good health (not recorded which).

Only a few counts were recorded for this clonotype. V and J are TRBV27 and TRBJ1-2; D is unresolved. Trimming took 5 bases from V and 5 from J, leaving 21 bases between them. CDR1 is MNHEY and CDR2 is SMNVEV in the germline V gene (reference sequence). The CDR3 runs 16 residues. CDR3 sequence (DNA): TGTGCCAGCAGTCAGGCACGCTCGAGGGCCCTTTATGGCTACACCTTC. It encodes CASSQARSRALYGYTF.

The V call is TRBV5-6, the J call TRBJ1-4, with D perhaps matching TRBD1 (6 bases). The CDR3 is 15 residues long. V was trimmed by 2 bases and J by 7 bases, leaving 15 bases between them. Germline CDR1 and CDR2: SGHDT and YYEEEE. The CDR3 coding sequence is TGTGCCAGCAGCTTTGGACAGAATATGGGTGAAAAACTGTTTTTT. This codes for CASSFGQNMGEKLFF.

V is TRBV27 and J is TRBJ2-1, with 11 bases that match TRBD2. Losses at the gene ends were 6 bases for V and 9 bases for J; bases not matched to a gene: 10. Germline V CDR1 and CDR2: MNHEY, SMNVEV (reference sequence). The CDR3 totals 15 residues. The CDR3 sequence is CASSPGVAGGGEQFF. CDR3 in DNA: TGTGCCAGCAGCCCCGGGGTAGCGGGAGGGGGTGAGCAGTTCTTC.

This clonotype turned up a few times. The CDR3 DNA sequence: TGTGCCAGCAGTTACGGACAGTTCTACGAGCAGTACTTC. Protein: CASSYGQFYEQYF. The genes are TRBV6-5 and TRBJ2-7; D is perhaps TRBD1 (6 bases). The length of the CDR3 is 13 residues. Trimming shortened V by 2 bases and J by 3 bases, and 8 bases separated the two germline ends. The V gene's germline CDR1 is MNHEY and CDR2 SVGAGI.

In its sample, this clonotype was seen many times. This chain connects TRBV7-9 to TRBJ2-7, with D possibly TRBD1 on 5 matching bases. There are 13 residues in the CDR3. Trimming shortened V by 3 bases and J by 2 bases, and 8 bases separated the two germline ends. Germline V lookup: CDR1 SEHNR, CDR2 FQNEAQ (reference sequence). Written as DNA, the CDR3 is TGTGCCAGCAGCTTCCAGGGCACCTACGAGCAGTACTTC. As protein: CASSFQGTYEQYF. The full variable domain, completed using reference TRBV7-9 and TRBJ2-7, is DTGVSQNPRHKITKRGQNVTFRCDPISEHNRLYWYRQTLGQGPEFLTYFQNEAQLEKSRLLSDRFSAERPKGSFSTLEIQRTEQGDSAMYLCASSFQGTYEQYFGPGTRLTVT.

The chain combines TRBV5-6 with TRBJ2-7; 7 bases map to TRBD1. The trim removed 0 bases at V and 2 bases at J, leaving 8 bases unmatched. The CDR3 covers 16 residues. Germline V gene data show CDR1 as SGHDT and CDR2 as YYEEEE. CDR3 in amino acids: CASSLAVGGSTYEQYF. The CDR3 nucleotides are TGTGCCAGCAGCTTGGCCGTAGGGGGCTCGACCTACGAGCAGTACTTC.

This clonotype was recorded a few times. This chain joins TRBV7-9 and TRBJ1-1; TRBD1 is a possible D gene (5 bases). Trimming removed 3 bases at V and 0 bases at J, with 11 bases between. The CDR3 is made up of 15 amino acids. Germline CDR1 and CDR2: SEHNR and FQNEAQ (reference sequence). CDR3 coding DNA: TGTGCCAGCAGCTTTTGGGGGGGAATGAACACTGAAGCTTTCTTT. This sequence encodes CASSFWGGMNTEAFF.

The genes are TRBV12-3 or TRBV12-4 and TRBJ2-2; a weak D match, TRBD2 (6 bases). CDR3 length: 15 amino acids. The V and J ends lost 6 bases and 7 bases respectively, with 18 bases between them. This CDR3 reads CASRLPHVEGGELFF. CDR3 nucleotide sequence: TGTGCCAGCAGGCTCCCCCACGTGGAGGGCGGGGAGCTGTTTTTT.